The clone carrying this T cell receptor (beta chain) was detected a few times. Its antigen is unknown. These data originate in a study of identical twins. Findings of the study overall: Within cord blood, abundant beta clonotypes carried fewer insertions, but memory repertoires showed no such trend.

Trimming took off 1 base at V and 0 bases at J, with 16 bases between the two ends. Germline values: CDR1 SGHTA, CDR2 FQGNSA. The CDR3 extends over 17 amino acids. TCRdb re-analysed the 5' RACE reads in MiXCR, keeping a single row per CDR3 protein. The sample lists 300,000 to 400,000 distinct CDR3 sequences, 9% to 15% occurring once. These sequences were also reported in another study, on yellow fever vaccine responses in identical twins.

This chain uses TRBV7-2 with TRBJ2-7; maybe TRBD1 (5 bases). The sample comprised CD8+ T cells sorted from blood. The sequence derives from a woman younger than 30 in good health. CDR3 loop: CASSLGWGRSSSYEQYV. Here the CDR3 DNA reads TGTGCCAGCAGCTTAGGGTGGGGCAGGTCGAGCTCCTACGAGCAGTACGTC.